This T cell receptor beta chain emerged from a study of cytomegalovirus exposure and HLA in healthy donors. Primers for the PCR totalled 60 Vbeta and 13 Jbeta. Measured with immunoSEQ multiplex PCR; TCRdb has only the in-frame clones, and not every one. The sample carries some 150,000 clones, 80% recorded once. Germline loops: CDR1 SEHNR, CDR2 FQNEAQ (reference sequence). This CDR3 is 16 amino acids long. The V segment lost 4 bases and the J segment 4 bases; nucleotides outside the gene matches: 8. Source material: PBMCs. V usage is TRBV7-9 and J usage is TRBJ1-4; TRBD1 matches at 8 bases. The receptor comes from a young man in good health and CMV-seronegative. This CDR3 reads CASSWTGTWGNEKLFF. DNA for the CDR3: TGTGCCAGCAGCTGGACAGGGACCTGGGGTAATGAAAAACTGTTTTTT.